This TCR beta chain was sequenced in a study of CD8 T cells in ankylosing spondylitis. Study conclusions and caveats: Earlier authors reported some of these motif variants in reactive arthritis synovial fluid and blood. Apparently characteristic of ankylosing spondylitis blood was a TCR beta motif (about eight highly homologous variants). Clones linked to the disease showed a CD8+ phenotype. They occurred at relatively low frequencies in peripheral blood.

With molecular barcodes, quantitative 5'-RACE was used to make the TCR beta libraries. TCRdb used MiXCR to reprocess the 5' RACE reads, holding one entry per CDR3 protein. The data show around 130,000 distinct CDR3 sequences, about a tenth seen once. Germline CDR1 and CDR2: MDHEN and SYDVKM. CDR3 length equals 15 residues. V gave up 3 bases and J gave up 0 bases, with 8 bases separating them. Of note for this clonotype: The antigen is unknown.

Sequenced sample: blood, either unsorted or a sorted T cell fraction (not recorded which). The chain uses TRBV28 and TRBJ1-4; D not resolved. The origin of this receptor is a male donor with ankylosing spondylitis or in good health (not recorded which). The CDR3 coding sequence is TGTGCCAGCAGTTTCGACGGAGCAACTAATGAAAAACTGTTTTTT. Translated: CASSFDGATNEKLFF.